This is a list of T cell receptor beta chains from one sample in a study of Graves' ophthalmopathy and Graves' hyperthyroidism. A single record per CDR3 protein comes from TCRdb applying MiXCR to the multiplex PCR reads. The table lists about 390,000 distinct CDR3 sequences, approximately 15% of them singletons. The sample consisted of peripheral blood. The receptor set was obtained from a young woman with stable Graves' hyperthyroidism. Each CDR3 is given with its conserved first and last residue. The D gene is left open where the match is weak. Not all rows give a size; the values are once, few, many and, for expanded clones, a class.

>TRBV24-1|TRBJ2-5|many|NA
TGTGCCACCAGTGATACGAGGGCTGGAGAGACCCAGTACTTC
CATSDTRAGETQYF
>TRBV6-1|TRBJ1-1|many|NA
TGTGCCAGCAGTCGGACACCTGGGCAAGCTTTCTTT
CASSRTPGQAFF
>TRBV12-3/TRBV12-4|TRBJ1-5|many|NA
TGTGCCAGCAGCCGGGACACCTTACTACCGCCCCAGCATTTT
CASSRDTLLPPQHF
>TRBV9|TRBJ2-5|NA|TRBD2
TGTGCCAGCAGCGTAGGGCTAGCGGGAACCCAAGAGACCCAGTACTTC
CASSVGLAGTQETQYF
>TRBV7-2|TRBJ1-1|NA|NA
TGTGCCAGCAGCTTAGCTATTAACACTGAAGCTTTCTTT
CASSLAINTEAFF
>TRBV12-3/TRBV12-4|TRBJ1-2|many|NA
TGTGCCAGCAGCTTAGGGGATGGCTACACCTTC
CASSLGDGYTF
>TRBV15|TRBJ2-7|many|NA
TGTGCCACCAGCAGAGATCTAGGGACTTCCGCCTACGAGCAGTACTTC
CATSRDLGTSAYEQYF
>TRBV10-3|TRBJ1-2|few|NA
TGTGCCATCAGTGGGGACGGAAACTATGGCTACACCTTC
CAISGDGNYGYTF
>TRBV27|TRBJ1-2|many|NA
TGTGCCAGCAGCCCCGGGAGAAACTATGGCTACACCTTC
CASSPGRNYGYTF
>TRBV13|TRBJ1-1|many|NA
TGTGCCAGCAGCTTAGCGTGGAACACTGAAGCTTTCTTT
CASSLAWNTEAFF
>TRBV29-1|TRBJ1-1|many|NA
TGCAGCGGGAGGACCCTAGATGGAGGGAACACTGAAGCTTTCTTT
CSGRTLDGGNTEAFF
>TRBV20-1|TRBJ1-2|many|NA
TGCAGTGCTAGAGAGACCGGGTCTTATGGCTACACCTTC
CSARETGSYGYTF
>TRBV27|TRBJ1-1|many|NA
TGTGCCAGCACGCCCATAGCGGGGGGCCGGAATAAGTGGACTGAAGCTTTCTTT
CASTPIAGGRNKWTEAFF
>TRBV12-3/TRBV12-4|TRBJ1-5|many|TRBD1
TGTGCCAGCAGTTTAGGGGGACAGGGAACGGTAACGCAGCCCCAGCATTTT
CASSLGGQGTVTQPQHF
>TRBV27|TRBJ2-5|NA|NA
TGTGCCAGCAGTTTATCCCGGGCCTCCCAAGAGACCCAGTACTTC
CASSLSRASQETQYF
>TRBV5-1|TRBJ1-1|many|NA
TGCGCCAGCAGCTCGCCCTCCGGGAGGAATTTGGAAACTGAAGCTTTCTTT
CASSSPSGRNLETEAFF
>TRBV6-4|TRBJ2-7|many|TRBD1
TGTGCCAGCAGCCGAACACCCCTGGACAGGGAATCCTACGAGCAGTACTTC
CASSRTPLDRESYEQYF
>TRBV11-2|TRBJ1-2|many|NA
TGTGCCAGCGGGAATTCCTATGGCTACACCTTC
CASGNSYGYTF
>TRBV11-1|TRBJ1-2|many|NA
TGTGCCAGCAGCACCCCTAGCTATGGCTACACCTTC
CASSTPSYGYTF
>TRBV12-3/TRBV12-4|TRBJ1-5|many|TRBD1
TGTGCCAGCAGTTTGGGGACAGGGGCGGGCAATCAGCCCCAGCATTTT
CASSLGTGAGNQPQHF
>TRBV29-1|TRBJ2-7|many|NA
TGCAGCGTTGTGGACCCCTACGAGCAGTACTTC
CSVVDPYEQYF
>TRBV12-3/TRBV12-4|TRBJ1-2|many|NA
TGTGCCAGCAGTTTAAGTTTGGCCCGGGGCGCGAACTATGGCTACACCTTC
CASSLSLARGANYGYTF
>TRBV7-6|TRBJ1-3|many|NA
TGTGCCAGCAGCGCGGGCAGCCCTGGAAACACCATATATTTT
CASSAGSPGNTIYF
>TRBV15|TRBJ2-7|many|NA
TGTGCCACCAGCAGAGATGTTGCGCGCTCCTACGAGCAGTACTTC
CATSRDVARSYEQYF
>TRBV19|TRBJ1-3|medium-sized|TRBD1
TGTGCCAGTAGTATTCGGGGACAGCTTTCTGGAAACACCATATATTTT
CASSIRGQLSGNTIYF
>TRBV3-1|TRBJ2-7|many|TRBD2
TGTGCCAGCAGCCGCTTACTAGCGGGGGTTTACGAGCAGTACTTC
CASSRLLAGVYEQYF
>TRBV24-1|TRBJ1-1|many|NA
TGTGCCACCAGTTTCTTGGACGAAGCTTTCTTT
CATSFLDEAFF
>TRBV7-3|TRBJ2-2|NA|NA
TGTGTCAGCAGCTTAATCGTGGGGCCCGGGGAGCTGTTTTTT
CVSSLIVGPGELFF
>TRBV6-2/TRBV6-3|TRBJ2-7|many|TRBD2
TGTGCCAGCAGTTACTCCCGACTAGCGGACTCCTACGAGCAGTACTTC
CASSYSRLADSYEQYF